This paragraph reports one TCR beta chain. Its antigen remains unidentified. With the Oncomine TCR Beta short-read assay, DNA from cultured CD4+ T cells was sequenced. TCRdb passed the PCR reads through MiXCR, listing each CDR3 protein once. The sample shows roughly 4,200 distinct CDR3 sequences, 20% of them seen only once. This record belongs to a study of vaccination and CD4 T cells after COVID-19. For the study at large: Either a CEFX pool, an HIV-1 Nef pool, or no peptide was added to control cultures.

CDR1 is SNHLY, CDR2 FYNNEI, per germline. This CDR3 contains 14 residues. Trimming at V came to 6 bases and at J to 6 bases, leaving 6 bases not matched to a gene. Points from the study as a whole: Early post-infection timepoints were not included, and relatively few convalescent patients were studied.

Treatment here: approximately 11-day PBMC culture with coronavirus spike peptide pools or control peptides (ViraFEST assay). The source material was CD4+ T cells from blood, cultured in vitro. The source is a human donor who had recovered from COVID-19. This chain connects TRBV2 to TRBJ1-5, with 9 bases identical to TRBD1. CDR3 residues: CASRDTGGSQPQHF. The DNA for the CDR3 is TGTGCCAGCAGGGATACAGGGGGCTCTCAGCCCCAGCATTTT.